These 28 T cell receptor beta chains were sequenced from one sample in a study of OX40 agonist ivuxolimab in advanced cancers. Some clones are missing from TCRdb's copy, which holds only in-frame ones; the method was immunoSEQ multiplex PCR. The table includes about 19,000 clones, around two thirds detected once. The sample consisted of CD4+ or CD8+ T cells sorted from blood, taken in a trial of the OX40 agonist ivuxolimab. These receptors were collected from an adult with an advanced solid tumor such as melanoma, head and neck, liver or kidney cancer.

V and J are TRBV28 and TRBJ1-4; 10 bases are shared with TRBD1. The germline V gene has CDR1 MDHEN and CDR2 SYDVKM. The junction had 17 bases not matched to a gene; V was cut back by 2 bases and J by 5 bases. This CDR3 is built from 20 residues. CDR3 sequence (DNA): TGTGCCAGCAGTTTAAGTTATGGAAGTACCCCGGGACAGGGGAATGAAAAACTGTTTTTT. This gives the protein CASSLSYGSTPGQGNEKLFF. Full variable domain (rest looked up from reference TRBV28 and TRBJ1-4): DVKVTQSSRYLVKRTGEKVFLECVQDMDHENMFWYRQDPGLGLRLIYFSYDVKMKEKGDIPEGYSVSREKKERFSLILESASTNQTSMYLCASSLSYGSTPGQGNEKLFFGSGTQLSVL.

CDR3 sequence (DNA): TGTGCCAGCAGCCAAGTGGGATACAGGGAGAATACCGGGGAGCTGTTTTTT. Protein product: CASSQVGYRENTGELFF. The V call is TRBV4-2, the J call TRBJ2-2, with a weak D call TRBD1 (6 bases). Per germline, CDR1 LGHNA and CDR2 YNFKEQ. The CDR3 contains 17 residues. Trimming cost V 1 base and J 5 bases, with 17 bases left between them.

The DNA for the CDR3 is TGTGCCAGCAGTTTATGGGGGGGCGACGCCGGGGAGCTGTTTTTT. This encodes CASSLWGGDAGELFF. The J gene is TRBJ2-2, the V gene TRBV28; D may correspond to TRBD1 or TRBD2 (6 bases each). This CDR3 comprises 15 residues. Germline V gene lookup returns CDR1 MDHEN and CDR2 SYDVKM. V lost 0 bases and J 6 bases, leaving 11 bases between the germline ends.

This clone appeared a single time. V and J are TRBV7-9 and TRBJ2-5; 12 bases are shared with TRBD2. The germline CDR1 and CDR2 sequences are SEHNR and FQNEAQ (reference sequence). The CDR3 consists of 16 residues. Trimming took 1 base from V and 5 from J; bases not matched to a gene: 5. In DNA form, the CDR3 reads TGTGCCAGCAGCTTAGTACTAGCGGGGGGCACGGAGACCCAGTACTTC. Amino acids: CASSLVLAGGTETQYF.

In its sample, this clone is medium-sized (0.01 to 0.1%). The CDR3 reads CASSIPGPGNTIYF. CDR3 nucleotide sequence: TGTGCCAGCAGCATCCCGGGACCAGGAAACACCATATATTTT. The chain employs TRBV7-9 and TRBJ1-3; possible D gene TRBD1, 5 bases. Trimming stripped 5 bases from V and 4 bases from J, with 12 bases between. Looked up from germline, CDR1 is SEHNR and CDR2 is FQNEAQ (reference sequence). CDR3 length: 14 residues.

The chain has TRBV6-5 and TRBJ2-7, with 8 bases lining up with TRBD2. The CDR3 extends over 15 amino acids. V dropped 4 bases and J dropped 0; count of bases not matched to a gene: 5. CDR1 and CDR2 (germline): MNHEY, SVGAGI. The CDR3 protein is CASSLIAGGSYEQYF. DNA of the CDR3: TGTGCCAGCAGTTTGATCGCGGGAGGCTCCTACGAGCAGTACTTC.

This clone was seen only once. V is TRBV21-1 and J is TRBJ2-3; TRBD2 reflects the table's D call only, with no check against the DNA. TRBV21-1 is designated a pseudogene. CDR3 size: 16 residues. The CDR3 loop reads CASSKGGGLPVDTQYF. CDR3 nucleotide sequence: TGTGCCAGCAGCAAAGGGGGGGGACTCCCGGTGGATACGCAGTATTTT.

The V gene is TRBV27, the J gene TRBJ2-2; 13 bases fit TRBD2. The V segment lost 1 base and the J segment 6 bases; nucleotides outside the gene matches: 2. Germline assignment: CDR1 MNHEY and CDR2 SMNVEV (reference sequence). This CDR3 comprises 16 residues. Written as DNA, the CDR3 is TGTGCCAGCAGTTTATTACTAGCGGGAGGGTCCGGGGAGCTGTTTTTT. Translated: CASSLLLAGGSGELFF.

The rearrangement uses TRBV10-3 and TRBJ1-2; D ambiguous. V lost 0 bases and J 4 bases, leaving 9 bases between the germline ends. Germline V CDR1 and CDR2: ENHRY, SYGVKD. This CDR3 contains 14 residues. CDR3: CAISESGVLYGYTF. The CDR3 bases are TGTGCCATCAGTGAGTCCGGGGTCCTCTATGGCTACACCTTC.

The chain links TRBV6-1 to TRBJ2-5; D assignment may be TRBD1 or TRBD2 (5 bases each). The germline V gene encodes CDR1 MNHNS and CDR2 SASEGT. V lost 6 bases, J lost 4 bases, and 9 bases lay in between. The length of the CDR3 is 12 residues. This CDR3 is CASRGERETQYF. The DNA of the CDR3 is TGTGCCAGCAGGGGGGAAAGAGAGACCCAGTACTTC.

This clone was recorded only once. Germline and junction disagree at one end, which may indicate a read error. The gene calls are TRBV5-1 and TRBJ2-7, with D perhaps TRBD2 (5 bases). The CDR3 sequence is 14 residues long. Germline V gene sequence: CDR1 SGHRS, CDR2 YFSETQ. CDR3: CASSLLEGLYEQYF. The CDR3 DNA reads as TGTGCCAGCAGCTTGCTAGAGGGTCTCTACGAGCAGTACTTC.

The CDR3 region has the DNA TGTGCCAGCAGCGTCGGGACTTCCACCGGGGAGCTGTTTTTT. As protein: CASSVGTSTGELFF. J is TRBJ2-2 and V is TRBV9; tentative D call: TRBD2 (6 bases). V lost 2 bases and J 4 bases, leaving 9 bases between the germline ends. CDR3 length: 14 amino acids. CDR1 SGDLS and CDR2 YYNGEE come from the germline V gene. Complete variable domain (other parts from reference TRBV9 and TRBJ2-2): DSGVTQTPKHLITATGQRVTLRCSPRSGDLSVYWYQQSLDQGLQFLIQYYNGEERAKGNILERFSAQQFPDLHSELNLSSLELGDSALYFCASSVGTSTGELFFGEGSRLTVL.

The chain carries TRBV19 and TRBJ1-1; D is unresolved. V was trimmed by 10 bases and J by 5 bases, leaving 20 bases between them. The CDR3 has 14 residues. CDR1 LNHDA and CDR2 SQIVND come from the germline V gene (reference sequence). CDR3 region: CATSDPAEGTEAFF. CDR3 nucleotide sequence: TGTGCCACCAGTGACCCAGCGGAGGGAACTGAAGCTTTCTTT. Full variable domain (remainder filled in from reference TRBV19 and TRBJ1-1): DGGITQSPKYLFRKEGQNVTLSCEQNLNHDAMYWYRQDPGQGLRLIYYSQIVNDFQKGDIAEGYSVSREKKESFPLTVTSAQKNPTAFYLCATSDPAEGTEAFFGQGTRLTVV.

The CDR3 loop reads CASLLTGGLRETQYF. The CDR3 DNA reads TGTGCCAGCCTTCTCACGGGGGGACTTAGAGAGACCCAGTACTTC. This chain joins TRBV7-8 and TRBJ2-5; the match to TRBD2 covers 7 bases. The CDR3 extends over 15 amino acids. J was trimmed by 4 bases and V by 8 bases; bases with no gene match: 13. Germline CDR1 reads SGHVS; CDR2 reads FQNEAQ.

This clone has more than one count but fewer than ten. The CDR3 DNA is TGTGCCAGCACAGGGCTTTCTGGCTACACCTTC. Translating gives CASTGLSGYTF. V is TRBV4-2 and J is TRBJ1-2, with a possible D match to TRBD1 (5 bases). The germline CDR1 and CDR2 sequences are LGHNA and YNFKEQ. The CDR3 length is 11 residues. V was cut by 7 bases and J by 7 bases, with 10 bases left in between.

The J gene is TRBJ2-4, the V gene TRBV5-4, with TRBD2 matching 10 bases. With 3 bases clipped from V and 4 bases from J, the junction kept 10 bases outside the gene matches. This CDR3 spans 17 amino acids. Germline V gene sequence: CDR1 SGHNT, CDR2 YYREEE (reference sequence). CDR3: CASSSIDLAGVKNIQYF. In DNA form, the CDR3 reads TGTGCCAGCAGCTCCATTGACCTAGCGGGAGTTAAAAACATTCAGTACTTC.

This rearrangement joins TRBV15 to TRBJ2-3; 9 nucleotides agree with TRBD1. From germline, CDR1 is LNHNV and CDR2 YYDKDF (reference sequence). The V gene end was trimmed by 5 bases and the J gene end by 5 bases; junction bases not matched to a gene: 5. CDR3 length equals 14 residues. The CDR3 loop is CATSSRTGEDTQYF. CDR3 coding DNA: TGTGCCACCAGCTCAAGGACAGGGGAAGATACGCAGTATTTT.

The chain employs TRBV28 and TRBJ1-5; maybe TRBD1 (6 bases). Germline assignment: CDR1 MDHEN and CDR2 SYDVKM. Trimming shortened V by 6 bases and J by 5 bases, and 17 bases separated the two germline ends. This CDR3 is 15 amino acids long. The CDR3 nucleotides are TGTGCCAGCAGGGGCAGGGGAGGATGGGATCAGCCCCAGCATTTT. Residues: CASRGRGGWDQPQHF. The full variable domain, in which reference TRBV28 and TRBJ1-5 provide the parts outside the CDR3, is DVKVTQSSRYLVKRTGEKVFLECVQDMDHENMFWYRQDPGLGLRLIYFSYDVKMKEKGDIPEGYSVSREKKERFSLILESASTNQTSMYLCASRGRGGWDQPQHFGDGTRLSIL.

The chain has TRBV5-8 and TRBJ2-7; 14 bases are shared with TRBD2. In germline, CDR1 is SGHTS, CDR2 YDEGEE. The V gene end was trimmed by 2 bases and the J gene end by 5 bases; junction bases not matched to a gene: 6. The CDR3 contains 16 residues. CDR3 region: CASSLGTSGRGNEQYF. DNA for the CDR3: TGTGCCAGCAGCTTAGGGACTAGCGGGAGAGGCAACGAGCAGTACTTC.

The chain recombines TRBV29-1 with TRBJ1-1, with TRBD1 as a possible D gene (5 bases). CDR3 length: 12 residues. The germline V gene has CDR1 SQVTM and CDR2 ANQGSEA. The germline V and J ends were trimmed by 4 bases and 4 bases, with 10 bases remaining between them. The CDR3 DNA is TGCAGCGTTGTGGGACCATCCACTGAAGCTTTCTTT. Translation gives CSVVGPSTEAFF.

The chain joins TRBV6-5 to TRBJ1-2, with D perhaps TRBD1 (6 bases). V lost 4 bases to trimming and J lost 4 bases, with 19 bases between them. The V gene's germline CDR1 is MNHEY and CDR2 SVGAGI. The CDR3 consists of 16 residues. The CDR3 reads CASSSAPGALAYGYTF. As DNA, the CDR3 is TGTGCCAGCAGTTCGGCCCCAGGGGCGCTAGCCTATGGCTACACCTTC.

The rearrangement uses TRBV6-6 and TRBJ2-1; 11 nucleotides align to TRBD2. V lost 6 bases, J lost 4 bases, and 5 bases stayed unmatched. The CDR3 spans 15 residues. Germline-derived CDR1 and CDR2 are MNHNY and SVGAGI (reference sequence). Here the CDR3 reads CASRPLAGVYNEQFF. As DNA, the CDR3 is TGTGCCAGCAGGCCACTAGCGGGAGTGTACAATGAGCAGTTCTTC.

This chain joins TRBV10-3 and TRBJ2-7; possibly TRBD2 for D (6 bases). This CDR3 comprises 14 residues. The germline V gene has CDR1 ENHRY and CDR2 SYGVKD. Trimming took 3 bases from V and 5 from J, leaving 14 bases between them. CDR3 loop: CAISDPGLENEQYF. CDR3 bases: TGTGCCATCAGTGACCCGGGACTGGAGAACGAGCAGTACTTC.

This clone appeared a few times. This sequence joins TRBV2 and TRBJ1-2; D unresolved. CDR1 is SNHLY and CDR2 is FYNNEI in the germline V gene. The CDR3 is made up of 12 amino acids. V lost 0 bases and J 6 bases, leaving 5 bases between the germline ends. CDR3 nucleotides: TGTGCCAGCAGTGAAGCCTTAAATGGCTACACCTTC. As protein: CASSEALNGYTF.

V and J are TRBV5-1 and TRBJ2-1; unclear D gene. The germline V and J ends were trimmed by 1 base and 4 bases, with 6 bases remaining between them. Looked up from germline, CDR1 is SGHRS and CDR2 is YFSETQ. The CDR3 extends over 13 amino acids. The CDR3 is CASSLNGYNEQFF. In nucleotides, the CDR3 is TGCGCCAGCAGCTTGAATGGGTACAATGAGCAGTTCTTC. Complete variable domain (other parts from reference TRBV5-1 and TRBJ2-1): KAGVTQTPRYLIKTRGQQVTLSCSPISGHRSVSWYQQTPGQGLQFLFEYFSETQRNKGNFPGRFSGRQFSNSRSEMNVSTLELGDSALYLCASSLNGYNEQFFGPGTRLTVL.

V and J are TRBV5-6 and TRBJ2-5, with D tentatively TRBD1 (6 bases). V gave up 2 bases and J gave up 11 bases, with 19 bases separating them. This CDR3 contains 14 residues. Germline CDR1 and CDR2: SGHDT and YYEEEE. This CDR3 reads CASSLQGIAGEQYF. CDR3 bases: TGTGCCAGCAGCTTACAGGGAATTGCTGGGGAGCAGTACTTC.

This chain links TRBV11-2 with TRBJ1-4; D ambiguous. The V end lost 5 bases, the J end lost 0 bases, and 10 bases lay between the germline ends. The CDR3 length is 15 residues. Germline loops: CDR1 SGHAT, CDR2 FQNNGV. The CDR3: CASSRPEATNEKLFF. The DNA for the CDR3 is TGTGCCAGCAGCCGCCCGGAAGCAACTAATGAAAAACTGTTTTTT.

The rearrangement uses TRBV15 and TRBJ1-3; no definite D call. V lost 0 bases and J lost 3, with 12 bases in between. Germline V gene data show CDR1 as LNHNV and CDR2 as YYDKDF (reference sequence). The CDR3 covers 16 residues. The CDR3 sequence: CATSREAGSYGNTIYF. CDR3 coding DNA: TGTGCCACCAGCAGAGAGGCAGGCTCCTATGGAAACACCATATATTTT. The variable domain in full, completed from reference TRBV15 and TRBJ1-3, reads DAMVIQNPRYQVTQFGKPVTLSCSQTLNHNVMYWYQQKSSQAPKLLFHYYDKDFNNEADTPDNFQSRRPNTSFCFLDIRSPGLGDTAMYLCATSREAGSYGNTIYFGEGSWLTVV.